Listed here is a single TCR beta chain. Distinct nucleotide sequences in the sample also encode this CDR3. The table came from immunoSEQ multiplex PCR; TCRdb's copy has only in-frame clones and leaves some out. The sample holds about 140,000 clones. This record belongs to a study of T cell responses to AZD1222 COVID-19 vaccine. The clonotype originates from an adult in good health. Sequencing used peripheral blood.

This chain's CDR3 is CASSLARNTEAFF. CDR3 in DNA: TGTGCCAGCAGCTTAGCCCGAAACACTGAAGCTTTCTTT. The chain carries TRBV7-8 and TRBJ1-1; D not resolved. V was pared by 0 bases and J by 2 bases, with 4 bases between. Germline CDR1 is SGHVS and CDR2 is FQNEAQ. This CDR3 region has 13 residues.